This is a list of T cell receptor beta chains from one sample in a study of a mutant IDH1 vaccine in newly diagnosed glioma. These receptors lack a known antigen. Data came from immunoSEQ multiplex PCR; TCRdb stores just in-frame clones and leaves some out. The sample gives 55,000 to 65,000 clones, about 85% of which show up once; less than 4.5% is in the top ten. The sequences come from PBMCs, collected from a glioma patient whose treatment included an IDH1 peptide vaccine. Source of these receptors: a young man with glioma. Each CDR3 is given without its conserved first and last residue.

>TRBV7-7
ASSFAREETQY
>TRBV15
ATSRGLAGKETQY
>TRBV30
AWSVKENGLGNTIY
>TRBV11-2
ASSLGAGDEQY
>TRBV9
ASGQGLTYSTDTQY
>TRBV6-1
ASRVTGNTIY
>TRBV6-5
ASSYSSGGGYEQF
>TRBV18
ASSPGQVDGYT
>TRBV5-6
ASSLLDDEQF
>TRBV19
ASSEEGTNTGELF
>TRBV18
ASSRPGLSTGELF
>TRBV10-3
AISGTQGALANYGYT
>TRBV6-1
ASSGGQVWGTDTQY
>TRBV15
ATAPRLGWDEQF
>TRBV12-1
ASSCLRRQGANSPLH